This note documents a single TCR beta chain sequence. Its target is not known. TCRdb re-derived calls from the reads in MiXCR, one entry per CDR3 protein. The sample consists of 9,700 or so distinct CDR3 sequences, approximately 26% of them appearing once. This sample was taken from a study of liver allograft versus peripheral blood T cells. Across the study: In transplanted livers, T cell receptor repertoires were compared with those found in the recipients' peripheral blood.

V shed 4 bases and J 0 bases; nucleotides not matched to a gene: 2. The CDR3 runs to 16 residues. CDR1 and CDR2 from the germline V gene are KGHDR and SFDVKD. Study-wide points: It was reported that the T cell receptor repertoires found inside liver allografts differed from those that were detected in peripheral blood.

This receptor was taken from a human patient who had a liver transplant. Part of the T cell pool may stem from the graft donor. The chain recombines TRBV24-1 with TRBJ2-4; TRBD2 agrees at 10 bases. The CDR3, as DNA: TGTGCCACCAGTGACCGACTAGCGGGAGCCAAAAACATTCAGTACTTC. As protein: CATSDRLAGAKNIQYF.